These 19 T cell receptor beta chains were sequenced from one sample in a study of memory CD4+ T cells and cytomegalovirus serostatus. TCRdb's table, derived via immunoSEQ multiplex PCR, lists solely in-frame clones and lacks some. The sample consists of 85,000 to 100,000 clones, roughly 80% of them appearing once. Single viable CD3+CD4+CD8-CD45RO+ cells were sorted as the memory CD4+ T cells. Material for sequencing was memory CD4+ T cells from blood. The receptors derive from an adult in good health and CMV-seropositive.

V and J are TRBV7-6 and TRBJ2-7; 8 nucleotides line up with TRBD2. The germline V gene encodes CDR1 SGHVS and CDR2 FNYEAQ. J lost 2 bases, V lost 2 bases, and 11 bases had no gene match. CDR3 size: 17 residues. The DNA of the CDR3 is TGTGCCAGCAGCTTAACGGGAGGCGGGAGGTTTCCCTACGAGCAGTACTTC. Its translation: CASSLTGGGRFPYEQYF.

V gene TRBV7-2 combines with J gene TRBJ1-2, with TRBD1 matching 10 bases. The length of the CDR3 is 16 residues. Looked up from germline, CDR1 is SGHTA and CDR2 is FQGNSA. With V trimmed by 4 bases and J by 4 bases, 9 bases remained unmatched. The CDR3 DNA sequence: TGTGCCAGCAGCTACCGACAGGGGGCGTTGGCCTATGGCTACACCTTC. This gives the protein CASSYRQGALAYGYTF.

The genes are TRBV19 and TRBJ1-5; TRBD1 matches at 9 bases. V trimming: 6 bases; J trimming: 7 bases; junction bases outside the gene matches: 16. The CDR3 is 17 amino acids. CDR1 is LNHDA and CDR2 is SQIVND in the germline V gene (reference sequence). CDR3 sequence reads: CASRPLGGTGSVQPQHF. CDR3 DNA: TGTGCCAGTAGACCCCTAGGGGGGACAGGGTCCGTCCAGCCCCAGCATTTT. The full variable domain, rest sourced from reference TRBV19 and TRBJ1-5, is DGGITQSPKYLFRKEGQNVTLSCEQNLNHDAMYWYRQDPGQGLRLIYYSQIVNDFQKGDIAEGYSVSREKKESFPLTVTSAQKNPTAFYLCASRPLGGTGSVQPQHFGDGTRLSIL.

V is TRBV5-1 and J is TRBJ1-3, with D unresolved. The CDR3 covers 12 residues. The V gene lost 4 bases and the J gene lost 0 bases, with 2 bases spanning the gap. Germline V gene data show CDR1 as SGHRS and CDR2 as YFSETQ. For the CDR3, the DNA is TGCGCCAGCAGCGACTCTGGAAACACCATATATTTT. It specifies CASSDSGNTIYF.

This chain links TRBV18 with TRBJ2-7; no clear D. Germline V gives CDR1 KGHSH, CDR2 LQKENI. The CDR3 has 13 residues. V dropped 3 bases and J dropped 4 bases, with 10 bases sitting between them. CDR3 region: CASSPVKEYEQYF. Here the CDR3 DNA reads TGTGCCAGCTCACCGGTAAAAGAGTACGAGCAGTACTTC.

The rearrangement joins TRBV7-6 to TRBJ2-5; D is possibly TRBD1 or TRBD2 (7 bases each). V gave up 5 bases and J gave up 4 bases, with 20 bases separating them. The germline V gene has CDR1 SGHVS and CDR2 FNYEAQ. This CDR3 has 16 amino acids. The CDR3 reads CASSLRQGGSGETQYF. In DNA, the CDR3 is TGTGCCAGCAGCCTCAGGCAGGGGGGGTCCGGAGAGACCCAGTACTTC.

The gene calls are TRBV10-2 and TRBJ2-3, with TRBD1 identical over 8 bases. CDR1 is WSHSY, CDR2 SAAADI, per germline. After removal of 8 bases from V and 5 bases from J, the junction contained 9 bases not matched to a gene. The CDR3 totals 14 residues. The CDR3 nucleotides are TGCGCCAGCGGAACTGGGACAGGCGAAGATACGCAGTATTTT. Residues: CASGTGTGEDTQYF.

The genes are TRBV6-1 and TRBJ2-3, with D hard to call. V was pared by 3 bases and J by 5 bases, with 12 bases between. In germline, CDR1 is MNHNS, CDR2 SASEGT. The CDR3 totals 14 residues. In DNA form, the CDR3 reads TGTGCCAGCAGTGAGAACTCTGGCAGAGATACGCAGTATTTT. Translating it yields CASSENSGRDTQYF.

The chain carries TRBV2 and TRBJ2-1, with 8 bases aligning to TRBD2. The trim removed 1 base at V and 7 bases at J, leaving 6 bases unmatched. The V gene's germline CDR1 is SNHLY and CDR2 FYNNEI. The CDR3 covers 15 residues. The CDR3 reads CASSEGRSGRNEQFF. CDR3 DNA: TGTGCCAGCAGTGAAGGGAGGAGCGGGAGAAATGAGCAGTTCTTC.

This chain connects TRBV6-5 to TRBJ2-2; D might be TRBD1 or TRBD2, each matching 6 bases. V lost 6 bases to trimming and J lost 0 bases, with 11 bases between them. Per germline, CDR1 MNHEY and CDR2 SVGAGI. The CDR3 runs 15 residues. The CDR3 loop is CASSRGTPNTGELFF. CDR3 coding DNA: TGTGCCAGCAGCCGCGGGACACCGAACACCGGGGAGCTGTTTTTT.

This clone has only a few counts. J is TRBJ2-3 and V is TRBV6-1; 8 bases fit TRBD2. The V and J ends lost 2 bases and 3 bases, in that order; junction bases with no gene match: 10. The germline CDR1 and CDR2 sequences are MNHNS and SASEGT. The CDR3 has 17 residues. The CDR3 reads CASSEKVGRAWTDTQYF. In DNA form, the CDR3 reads TGTGCCAGCAGTGAAAAGGTCGGGAGGGCCTGGACAGATACGCAGTATTTT.

The CDR3 sequence is CASSSLAGGLGRETQYF. Here the CDR3 DNA reads TGCGCCAGCAGCTCTCTAGCGGGAGGCCTCGGCCGGGAGACCCAGTACTTC. The rearrangement joins TRBV5-1 to TRBJ2-5; the match to TRBD2 covers 11 bases. Germline V gene sequence: CDR1 SGHRS, CDR2 YFSETQ. The CDR3 extends over 17 amino acids. J was trimmed by 5 bases and V by 3 bases; bases with no gene match: 12.

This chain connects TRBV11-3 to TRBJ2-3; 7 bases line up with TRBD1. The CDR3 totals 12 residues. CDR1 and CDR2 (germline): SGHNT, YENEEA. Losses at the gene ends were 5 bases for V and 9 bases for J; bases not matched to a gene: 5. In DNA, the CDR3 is TGTGCCAGCAGCCCGACAGGGACAACGCAGTATTTT. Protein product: CASSPTGTTQYF. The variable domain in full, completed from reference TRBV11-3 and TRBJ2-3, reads EAGVVQSPRYKIIEKKQPVAFWCNPISGHNTLYWYLQNLGQGPELLIRYENEEAVDDSQLPKDRFSAERLKGVDSTLKIQPAELGDSAVYLCASSPTGTTQYFGPGTRLTVL.

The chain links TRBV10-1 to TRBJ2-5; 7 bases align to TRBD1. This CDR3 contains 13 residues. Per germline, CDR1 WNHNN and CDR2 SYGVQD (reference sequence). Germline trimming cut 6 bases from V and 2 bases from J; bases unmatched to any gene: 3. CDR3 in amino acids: CASSPGQQETQYF. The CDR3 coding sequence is TGCGCCAGCAGCCCGGGACAGCAAGAGACCCAGTACTTC.

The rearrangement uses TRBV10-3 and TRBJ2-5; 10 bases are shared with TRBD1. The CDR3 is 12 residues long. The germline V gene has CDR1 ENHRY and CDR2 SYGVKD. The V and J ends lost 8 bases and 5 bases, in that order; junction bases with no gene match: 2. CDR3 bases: TGTGCCATCGGGACAGGGGAGGAGACCCAGTACTTC. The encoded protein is CAIGTGEETQYF.

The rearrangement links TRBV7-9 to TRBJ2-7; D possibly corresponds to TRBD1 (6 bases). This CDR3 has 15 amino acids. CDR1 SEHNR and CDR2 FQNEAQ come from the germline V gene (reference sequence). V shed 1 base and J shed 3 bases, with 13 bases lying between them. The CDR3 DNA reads TGTGCCAGCAGCTTAGGACAGGAACAACGCTACGAGCAGTACTTC. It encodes CASSLGQEQRYEQYF.

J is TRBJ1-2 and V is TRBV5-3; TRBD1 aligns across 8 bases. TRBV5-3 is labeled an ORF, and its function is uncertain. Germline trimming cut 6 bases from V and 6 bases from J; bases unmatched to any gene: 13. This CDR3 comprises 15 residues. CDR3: CARTLRTGFENGYTF. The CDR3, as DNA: TGTGCCAGAACCCTCAGGACAGGGTTTGAGAATGGCTACACCTTC.

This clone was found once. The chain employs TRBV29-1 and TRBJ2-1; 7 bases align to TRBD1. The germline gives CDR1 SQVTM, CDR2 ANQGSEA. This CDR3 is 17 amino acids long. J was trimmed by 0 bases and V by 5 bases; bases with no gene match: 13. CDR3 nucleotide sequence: TGCAGCGTTCAGGGGACAGCTGACTTGAGCTCCTACAATGAGCAGTTCTTC. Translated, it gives CSVQGTADLSSYNEQFF.

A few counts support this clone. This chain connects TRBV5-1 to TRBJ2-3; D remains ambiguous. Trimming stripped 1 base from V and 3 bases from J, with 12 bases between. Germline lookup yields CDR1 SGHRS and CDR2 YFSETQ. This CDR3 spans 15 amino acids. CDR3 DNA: TGCGCCAGCAGCTTGAGGTCCCTGTTTACAGATACGCAGTATTTT. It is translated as CASSLRSLFTDTQYF.